This entry is about one TCR beta chain. The data were obtained in a study of blood T cells in healthy people across ages. The trim removed 3 bases at V and 14 bases at J, leaving 31 bases unmatched. Germline V gene lookup returns CDR1 KGHDR and CDR2 SFDVKD. The length of the CDR3 is 22 residues. Then a second PCR, running roughly 7 to 11 cycles, was carried out with a sample-barcoded 5' primer and a J-beta primer mix. TCRdb re-analysed the 5' RACE reads in MiXCR, keeping a single row per CDR3 protein. The sample has around 750,000 distinct CDR3 sequences, about 53% seen once; the top ten hold about 42%.

The TCR was taken from a man aged 80 or over in good health. This chain links TRBV24-1 with TRBJ2-3, with TRBD2 matching over 13 bases. The sample comprised blood. For the CDR3, the DNA is TGTGCCACCAGTGATCCGGGACAGGCGCGGACTAGCGGGAGTCACAAGGCCAGATACGCGTATTTT. This codes for CATSDPGQARTSGSHKARYAYF.